Shown below are 30 T cell receptor beta chains from a single sample sequenced in a study of T cell changes during pregnancy in multiple sclerosis. Sequencing used immunoSEQ multiplex PCR; TCRdb keeps in-frame clones, though not all of them. Among 25,000 to 30,000 clones listed, approximately 88% were seen once. The starting material was CD4+ T cells from peripheral blood mononuclear cells, obtained in the first trimester of pregnancy. The receptors shown here come from a female donor in good health, enrolled as a control in a pregnancy study.

The chain recombines TRBV21-1 with TRBJ2-4; the table gives TRBD2 as D, unverified against the DNA. TRBV21-1 is designated a pseudogene. The CDR3 totals 18 residues. The CDR3 reads CASSKAEREPVPKNIQYF. Here the CDR3 DNA reads TGTGCCAGCAGCAAAGCGGAGCGGGAGCCCGTGCCCAAAAACATTCAGTACTTC.

J is TRBJ2-3 and V is TRBV2, with 8 nucleotides matching TRBD2. This CDR3 has 14 amino acids. Germline loops: CDR1 SNHLY, CDR2 FYNNEI. Unmatched junction bases numbered 5, after V lost 5 bases and J lost 4 bases. CDR3 region: CASSREGGPDTQYF. The CDR3, as DNA: TGTGCCAGCAGTCGGGAGGGGGGCCCAGATACGCAGTATTTT.

This clone was observed a handful of times. The chain joins TRBV19 to TRBJ1-1; no firm D call. Germline V gene data show CDR1 as LNHDA and CDR2 as SQIVND (reference sequence). This CDR3 region has 15 residues. V lost 3 bases and J lost 7, with 18 bases in between. The CDR3 sequence is CASSISNPLGGEAFF. CDR3 coding DNA: TGTGCCAGTAGTATTTCTAACCCGTTGGGAGGTGAAGCTTTCTTT.

This clone has just one count. The J gene is TRBJ1-1, the V gene TRBV14, with no clear D. In germline, CDR1 is SGHDN, CDR2 FVKESK. V gave up 0 bases and J gave up 8 bases, with 10 bases separating them. The CDR3 runs 13 residues. CDR3 nucleotides: TGTGCCAGCAGCCAAGAGATCACGAGGGAAGCTTTCTTT. This codes for CASSQEITREAFF. Based on the CDR3 plus reference TRBV14 and TRBJ1-1, the full variable domain is EAGVTQFPSHSVIEKGQTVTLRCDPISGHDNLYWYRRVMGKEIKFLLHFVKESKQDESGMPNNRFLAERTGGTYSTLKVQPAELEDSGVYFCASSQEITREAFFGQGTRLTVV.

The V gene is TRBV5-1, the J gene TRBJ1-6; D might be TRBD1 (6 bases). From germline, CDR1 is SGHRS and CDR2 YFSETQ. The CDR3 length is 15 residues. The germline V and J ends were trimmed by 0 bases and 7 bases, with 11 bases remaining between them. The CDR3 sequence is CASSLEVTGNSPLHF. CDR3 DNA sequence: TGCGCCAGCAGCTTGGAAGTGACAGGCAATTCACCCCTCCACTTT.

The chain uses TRBV7-3 and TRBJ1-1; D may be TRBD1 (6 bases). The CDR3 runs to 14 residues. Trimming cost V 5 bases and J 2 bases, with 12 bases left between them. Germline-derived CDR1 and CDR2 are SGHTA and FQGTGA. CDR3 DNA sequence: TGTGCCAGCAGCACGACAGGAGAAAACACTGAAGCTTTCTTT. Residues: CASSTTGENTEAFF.

V and J are TRBV2 and TRBJ1-1; 8 bases align to TRBD1. Germline V gene lookup returns CDR1 SNHLY and CDR2 FYNNEI. CDR3 length: 16 residues. The V gene end was trimmed by 6 bases and the J gene end by 1 base; junction bases not matched to a gene: 10. The CDR3 loop is CASSVPTGASNTEAFF. CDR3 coding DNA: TGTGCCAGCAGCGTCCCGACAGGGGCCTCGAACACTGAAGCTTTCTTT.

V and J are TRBV5-1 and TRBJ2-3, with 14 bases aligning to TRBD2. The J segment lost 3 bases and the V segment lost 4 bases, leaving 4 bases of the junction unmatched. Germline V lookup: CDR1 SGHRS, CDR2 YFSETQ. The CDR3 has 16 amino acids. The CDR3 is CASSPTSGGATDTQYF. The CDR3 coding sequence is TGCGCCAGCAGCCCGACTAGCGGGGGGGCAACAGATACGCAGTATTTT.

This chain connects TRBV15 to TRBJ2-5; D may be TRBD1 (6 bases). The DNA end is a closer match to TRBJ2-7, so the J assignment may be wrong. The CDR3 runs 14 residues. Per germline, CDR1 LNHNV and CDR2 YYDKDF (reference sequence). The DNA of the CDR3 is TGTGCCACCAGCATGTCGACAGGTGCCTACGAGCAGTACTTC. This gives the protein CATSMSTGAYEQYF.

V gene TRBV14 combines with J gene TRBJ2-4; 12 bases agree with TRBD2. Trimming took 6 bases from V and 3 from J; bases not matched to a gene: 9. This CDR3 has 17 residues. The germline V gene encodes CDR1 SGHDN and CDR2 FVKESK. CDR3 bases: TGTGCCAGCAGTAGACTAGCGGGAGATTCGGGCAAAAACATTCAGTACTTC. It is translated as CASSRLAGDSGKNIQYF. Full variable domain (missing parts from reference TRBV14 and TRBJ2-4): EAGVTQFPSHSVIEKGQTVTLRCDPISGHDNLYWYRRVMGKEIKFLLHFVKESKQDESGMPNNRFLAERTGGTYSTLKVQPAELEDSGVYFCASSRLAGDSGKNIQYFGAGTRLSVL.

The V and J genes are TRBV6-4 and TRBJ1-2; D is possibly TRBD1 (5 bases). CDR1 and CDR2 from the germline V gene are MRHNA and SNTAGT. CDR3 size: 15 residues. Trimming cost V 9 bases and J 8 bases, with 25 bases left between them. The CDR3 DNA follows: TGTGCCAGATATGACAGAGAGAAACCGGCTGTGGGCTACACCTTC. Its translation is CARYDREKPAVGYTF.

The rearrangement links TRBV14 to TRBJ2-7, with 8 bases identical to TRBD2. The J segment lost 3 bases and the V segment lost 4 bases, leaving 2 bases of the junction unmatched. The germline CDR1 and CDR2 sequences are SGHDN and FVKESK. The CDR3 covers 13 residues. The CDR3 is CASSRSGNYEQYF. The CDR3 DNA sequence: TGTGCCAGCAGCCGTAGCGGGAACTACGAGCAGTACTTC.

The genes are TRBV27 and TRBJ2-7, with 8 nucleotides matching TRBD1. CDR1 and CDR2 (germline): MNHEY, SMNVEV (reference sequence). The CDR3 extends over 16 amino acids. The V segment lost 5 bases and the J segment 0 bases; nucleotides outside the gene matches: 9. The DNA of the CDR3 is TGTGCCAGCAGTCCTACCTTGGACAGGGCCTCCTACGAGCAGTACTTC. Translating it yields CASSPTLDRASYEQYF.

CDR3 residues: CASSSSTIRGDGNQPQHF. The DNA of the CDR3 is TGTGCCAGCAGCTCCAGTACGATCAGGGGGGACGGCAATCAGCCCCAGCATTTT. The rearrangement uses TRBV7-9 and TRBJ1-5, with TRBD1 matching over 7 bases. This CDR3 is built from 18 residues. J gave up 2 bases and V 4 bases, and 14 bases lay outside the gene matches. Germline CDR1 and CDR2: SEHNR and FQNEAQ (reference sequence).

The rearrangement links TRBV28 to TRBJ2-7; TRBD1 matches 9 bases. The CDR3 runs to 13 residues. Germline assignment: CDR1 MDHEN and CDR2 SYDVKM. V was pared by 7 bases and J by 2 bases, with 3 bases of the junction left unmatched. DNA for the CDR3: TGTGCCAGCACGAACAGGGGGCCCTACGAGCAGTACTTC. This codes for CASTNRGPYEQYF.

The J gene is TRBJ1-5, the V gene TRBV30, with D hard to call. Trimming took 3 bases from V and 6 from J, leaving 12 bases between them. The CDR3 covers 13 residues. Germline V lookup: CDR1 GTSNPN, CDR2 SVGIG (reference sequence). DNA of the CDR3: TGTGCCTGGAGCACGGGGTGGGGTCAGCCCCAGCATTTT. This translates into CAWSTGWGQPQHF.

This chain links TRBV27 with TRBJ1-1; 7 positions match TRBD1. The CDR3 spans 15 residues. Per germline, CDR1 MNHEY and CDR2 SMNVEV (reference sequence). With V trimmed by 0 bases and J by 0 bases, 1 base remained unmatched. The CDR3 is CASSLSGTVNTEAFF. The CDR3 coding sequence is TGTGCCAGCAGTTTATCTGGGACAGTGAACACTGAAGCTTTCTTT.

This chain connects TRBV11-2 to TRBJ2-1; D remains unclear. The CDR3 contains 14 residues. The V and J ends lost 3 bases and 0 bases respectively, with 6 bases between them. In germline, CDR1 is SGHAT, CDR2 FQNNGV. CDR3: CASSLAGSYNEQFF. Here the CDR3 DNA reads TGTGCCAGCAGCTTGGCTGGCTCCTACAATGAGCAGTTCTTC.

The chain uses TRBV6-5 and TRBJ2-1, with D perhaps TRBD1 (6 bases). With 5 bases removed from V and 1 base from J, the gap between germline ends came to 12 bases. The CDR3 loop spans 15 amino acids. The germline gives CDR1 MNHEY, CDR2 SVGAGI. The CDR3 loop reads CASSRNTGSYNEQFF. The CDR3 nucleotides read TGTGCCAGCAGTAGAAACACAGGGTCCTACAATGAGCAGTTCTTC.

The gene calls are TRBV11-1 and TRBJ2-3, with D perhaps matching TRBD2 (5 bases). The germline gives CDR1 SGHAT, CDR2 FQDESV (reference sequence). This CDR3 region has 14 residues. V shed 4 bases and J shed 2 bases, with 10 bases lying between them. CDR3 sequence (DNA): TGTGCCAGCAGCTCCACTAGAGACACAGATACGCAGTATTTT. This gives the protein CASSSTRDTDTQYF.

The CDR3 region is CASLPGGGSYGYTF. As DNA, the CDR3 is TGTGCCAGCCTCCCTGGGGGGGGGAGTTATGGCTACACCTTC. The J gene is TRBJ1-2, the V gene TRBV28; possible D gene TRBD1, 5 bases. The germline V gene encodes CDR1 MDHEN and CDR2 SYDVKM. The CDR3 consists of 14 residues. Deletions cut 8 bases from V and 5 bases from J, with 18 bases between.

This chain joins TRBV7-3 and TRBJ2-1, with D perhaps TRBD1 (5 bases). The V and J ends lost 2 bases and 6 bases respectively, with 14 bases between them. Germline loops: CDR1 SGHTA, CDR2 FQGTGA. This CDR3 has 15 amino acids. Written as DNA, the CDR3 is TGTGCCAGCAGCTTATTCGCAGGGTACGTCAATGAGCAGTTCTTC. Amino acid sequence: CASSLFAGYVNEQFF.

The genes are TRBV28 and TRBJ1-1, with D uncertain. Trimming cost V 2 bases and J 5 bases, with 15 bases left between them. Per germline, CDR1 MDHEN and CDR2 SYDVKM. This CDR3 region has 15 residues. The CDR3 here is CASSLRFRRETEAFF. The CDR3 DNA reads as TGTGCCAGCAGTTTAAGGTTCAGGCGCGAGACTGAAGCTTTCTTT.

This sequence joins TRBV2 and TRBJ1-2; 10 nucleotides match TRBD1. V lost 6 bases, J lost 0 bases, and 16 bases stayed unmatched. CDR3 length equals 19 residues. Germline V lookup: CDR1 SNHLY, CDR2 FYNNEI. DNA of the CDR3: TGTGCCAGCAGGCCTAGTGACAGGGGGCGTCTAAGGGCTAACTATGGCTACACCTTC. Translated, it gives CASRPSDRGRLRANYGYTF.

This rearrangement joins TRBV29-1 to TRBJ2-7; TRBD1 matches at 7 bases. The CDR3 runs to 12 residues. Germline V gives CDR1 SQVTM, CDR2 ANQGSEA. J gave up 5 bases and V 1 base, and 2 bases lay outside the gene matches. The CDR3 loop is CSVEGQGHEQYF. The CDR3, as DNA: TGCAGCGTTGAAGGACAGGGTCACGAGCAGTACTTC.

The chain carries TRBV6-1 and TRBJ2-7; 9 nucleotides match TRBD2. CDR3 size: 16 residues. Germline V lookup: CDR1 MNHNS, CDR2 SASEGT. Trimming cost V 1 base and J 0 bases; bases outside gene matches: 4. CDR3 bases: TGTGCCAGCAGTGAAGGGCCTAGCGGGATCTCCTACGAGCAGTACTTC. Translation gives CASSEGPSGISYEQYF.

V is TRBV7-7 and J is TRBJ1-5, with 8 bases lining up with TRBD1. The CDR3 totals 18 residues. The V gene's germline CDR1 is SSHAT and CDR2 FNYEAQ (reference sequence). The CDR3 bases are TGTGCTAACAGGGGGGGGGCGGGACAGAGACCTTCCTGTCAGCCCCAGCATTTT. Its protein product is CANRGGAGQRPSCQPQHF. Full variable domain (outside the CDR3, taken from reference TRBV7-7 and TRBJ1-5): GAGVSQSPRYKVTKRGQDVTLRCDPISSHATLYWYQQALGQGPEFLTYFNYEAQPDKSGLPSDRFSAERPEGSISTLTIQRTEQRDSAMYRCANRGGAGQRPSCQPQHFGDGTRLSIL.

The rearrangement joins TRBV2 to TRBJ1-1; 10 positions agree with TRBD1. Germline V gene sequence: CDR1 SNHLY, CDR2 FYNNEI. This CDR3 has 15 amino acids. V was pared by 6 bases and J by 5 bases, with 9 bases of the junction left unmatched. The CDR3 DNA is TGTGCCAGCAGAGCATTAGGACAGGGGGAGACTGAAGCTTTCTTT. Translation gives CASRALGQGETEAFF. The entire variable domain, with the rest obtained from reference TRBV2 and TRBJ1-1, is as follows: EPEVTQTPSHQVTQMGQEVILRCVPISNHLYFYWYRQILGQKVEFLVSFYNNEISEKSEIFDDQFSVERPDGSNFTLKIRSTKLEDSAMYFCASRALGQGETEAFFGQGTRLTVV.

The J gene is TRBJ2-7, the V gene TRBV27; D may be TRBD1 (5 bases). V was shortened by 2 bases and J by 2 bases, with 13 bases between the two germline ends. Per germline, CDR1 MNHEY and CDR2 SMNVEV (reference sequence). This CDR3 region has 15 residues. The CDR3 coding sequence is TGTGCCAGCAGTTTAAAAAGCCAGGGTGCCTACGAGCAGTACTTC. This gives the protein CASSLKSQGAYEQYF.

This clone was recorded a few times. The genes are TRBV10-3 and TRBJ2-5; D is ambiguous. Trimming cost V 4 bases and J 2 bases, with 26 bases left between them. This CDR3 comprises 19 residues. Germline V gene lookup returns CDR1 ENHRY and CDR2 SYGVKD. The CDR3: CAISAVQSLWFGQQETQYF. CDR3 coding DNA: TGTGCCATCAGTGCGGTCCAGAGTCTTTGGTTTGGGCAACAAGAGACCCAGTACTTC.